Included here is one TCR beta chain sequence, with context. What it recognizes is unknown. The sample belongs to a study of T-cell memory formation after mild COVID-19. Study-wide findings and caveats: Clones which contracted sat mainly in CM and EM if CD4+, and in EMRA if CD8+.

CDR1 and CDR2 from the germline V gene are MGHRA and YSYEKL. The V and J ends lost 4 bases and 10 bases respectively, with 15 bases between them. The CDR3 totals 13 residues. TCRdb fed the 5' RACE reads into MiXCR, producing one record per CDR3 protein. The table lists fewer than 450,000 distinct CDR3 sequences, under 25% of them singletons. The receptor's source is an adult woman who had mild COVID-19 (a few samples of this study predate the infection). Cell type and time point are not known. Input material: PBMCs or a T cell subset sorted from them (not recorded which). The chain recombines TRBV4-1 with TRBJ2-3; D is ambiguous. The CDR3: CASSPFLIRAQYF. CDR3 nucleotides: TGCGCCAGCAGCCCATTCTTAATCCGGGCGCAGTATTTT.